These 10 T cell receptor beta chains share one sample of origin, sequenced in a study of blood T cells in healthy people across ages. A second roughly 6 to 11 cycle PCR used barcoded and J-beta primers. TCRdb fed the 5' RACE reads into MiXCR, producing one record per CDR3 protein. The data hold some 1.6 million distinct CDR3 sequences, with roughly 30% observed a single time. The sequenced sample was blood. Receptors originate from a woman in her 30s in good health.

This clonotype came up a few times. The CDR3 DNA is TGCAGTGCTAGCCCCCTCAGGGTCCCCTATGGCTACACCTTC. The encoded protein is CSASPLRVPYGYTF. The chain employs TRBV20-1 and TRBJ1-2, with D possibly matching TRBD1 (5 bases). CDR3 length equals 14 residues. Trimming took 3 bases from V and 4 from J, leaving 15 bases between them. Germline V gene sequence: CDR1 DFQATT, CDR2 SNEGSKA (reference sequence).

The table lists this clonotype with a few counts. The chain combines TRBV5-1 with TRBJ2-1; 8 bases fit TRBD2. V lost 4 bases to trimming and J lost 6 bases; unmatched junction nucleotides: 6. This CDR3 has 14 amino acids. Per the germline V gene, CDR1 is SGHRS and CDR2 is YFSETQ. The CDR3 DNA is TGCGCCAGCAGCACGGGAGGGCCGGGCAATGAGCAGTTCTTC. It encodes CASSTGGPGNEQFF.

The V gene is TRBV12-3 or TRBV12-4, the J gene TRBJ1-1; no firm D call. The V gene lost 7 bases and the J gene lost 2 bases, with 17 bases spanning the gap. This CDR3 is 15 amino acids long. This CDR3 is CASTPHGGQNTEAFF. CDR3 bases: TGTGCCAGCACCCCTCATGGAGGGCAAAACACTGAAGCTTTCTTT.

This clonotype has a handful of counts. J is TRBJ1-4 and V is TRBV6-6, with a weak D call TRBD1 (5 bases). Trimming removed 2 bases at V and 7 bases at J, with 17 bases between. The CDR3 runs to 16 residues. Germline CDR1 and CDR2: MNHNY and SVGAGI (reference sequence). The CDR3 loop reads CASSYPRGGRGEKLFF. CDR3 DNA: TGTGCCAGCAGTTACCCTCGGGGGGGAAGGGGTGAAAAACTGTTTTTT.

The chain couples TRBV20-1 to TRBJ2-7; no clear D gene. Germline CDR1 and CDR2: DFQATT and SNEGSKA (reference sequence). The V and J ends lost 1 base and 5 bases respectively, with 12 bases between them. The CDR3 is 13 amino acids. The CDR3 coding sequence is TGCAGTGCTAGAGCGGAACCACTCGACGAGCAGTACTTC. Translating it yields CSARAEPLDEQYF.

The CDR3 DNA is TGTGCCTGCACGGGTTACATAGCGGGCGCGTTCTTT. As protein: CACTGYIAGAFF. The rearrangement joins TRBV7-8 to TRBJ1-1; D is uncertain. The length of the CDR3 is 12 residues. Germline loops: CDR1 SGHVS, CDR2 FQNEAQ. With 11 bases removed from V and 14 bases from J, the gap between germline ends came to 24 bases.

The V call is TRBV7-3, the J call TRBJ2-1, with 15 bases matching TRBD2. The CDR3 extends over 17 amino acids. V was clipped by 4 bases and J by 10 bases; unmatched bases: 11. Germline CDR1 SGHTA, CDR2 FQGTGA. CDR3 sequence: CASSWGLAGGSSYEQFF. DNA of the CDR3: TGTGCCAGCAGCTGGGGACTAGCGGGGGGAAGCTCCTACGAGCAGTTCTTC.

The chain combines TRBV7-9 with TRBJ1-1; 8 nucleotides line up with TRBD1. Germline V gene data show CDR1 as SEHNR and CDR2 as FQNEAQ (reference sequence). Losses at the gene ends were 5 bases for V and 5 bases for J; bases not matched to a gene: 7. This CDR3 contains 14 residues. The CDR3 region is CASSPDRVLTEAFF. CDR3 DNA sequence: TGTGCCAGCAGCCCGGACAGGGTTTTAACTGAAGCTTTCTTT.

V gene TRBV7-3 combines with J gene TRBJ1-1, with D possibly TRBD1 on 5 matching bases. Trimming cost V 1 base and J 5 bases, with 11 bases left between them. Germline assignment: CDR1 SGHTA and CDR2 FQGTGA. CDR3 length equals 14 residues. The CDR3 DNA sequence: TGTGCCAGCAGCTTAAACGGGGGTTGGACTGAAGCTTTCTTT. It specifies CASSLNGGWTEAFF.

The sample holds one count of this clonotype. The chain carries TRBV27 and TRBJ2-7, with D perhaps TRBD1 (5 bases). Trimming left V 5 bases short and J 6 bases short, with 11 bases between. CDR1 and CDR2 from the germline V gene are MNHEY and SMNVEV (reference sequence). The CDR3 has 12 residues. In nucleotides, the CDR3 is TGTGCCAGCAGTGCTGCAGGGCGCGAGCAGTACTTC. Amino acids: CASSAAGREQYF.